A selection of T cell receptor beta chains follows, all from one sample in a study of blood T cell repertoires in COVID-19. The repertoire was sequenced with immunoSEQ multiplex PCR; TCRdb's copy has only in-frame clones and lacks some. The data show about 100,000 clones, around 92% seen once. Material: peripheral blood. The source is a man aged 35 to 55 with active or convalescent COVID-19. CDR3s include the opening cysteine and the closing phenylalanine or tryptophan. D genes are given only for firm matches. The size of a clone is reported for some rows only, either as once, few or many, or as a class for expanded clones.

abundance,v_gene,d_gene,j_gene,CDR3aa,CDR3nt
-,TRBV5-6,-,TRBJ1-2,CASSKNRVHYGYTF,TGTGCCAGCAGCAAGAACAGGGTTCACTATGGCTACACCTTC
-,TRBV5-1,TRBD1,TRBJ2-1,CASSFGLGQVQFF,TGCGCCAGCAGCTTCGGGCTTGGACAGGTACAGTTCTTC
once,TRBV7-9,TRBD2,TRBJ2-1,CASSLRLAGVEQFF,TGTGCCAGCAGCTTGAGACTAGCGGGAGTAGAGCAGTTCTTC
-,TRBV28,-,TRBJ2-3,CASSPWGLTDTQYF,TGTGCCAGCAGCCCCTGGGGCCTCACAGATACGCAGTATTTT
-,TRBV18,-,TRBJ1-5,CASSGGKNQPQHF,TGTGCCAGCTCCGGGGGGAAGAATCAGCCCCAGCATTTT
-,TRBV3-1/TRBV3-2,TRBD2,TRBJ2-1,CASSQDETSGGFTYNEQFF,TGTGCCAGCAGCCAAGATGAAACTAGCGGAGGGTTTACCTACAATGAGCAGTTCTTC
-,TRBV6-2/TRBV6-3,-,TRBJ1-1,CASSLLGGYTEAFF,TGTGCCAGCAGTTTGTTGGGGGGGTACACTGAAGCTTTCTTT
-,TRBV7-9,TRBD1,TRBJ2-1,CASSAGTGPLREQFF,TGTGCCAGCAGCGCCGGGACAGGGCCGCTCCGTGAGCAGTTCTTC
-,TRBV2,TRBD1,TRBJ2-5,CASSEGGRGQVETQYF,TGTGCCAGCAGTGAGGGGGGCAGGGGGCAGGTAGAGACCCAGTACTTC
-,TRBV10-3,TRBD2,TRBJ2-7,CAISESGGAASYEQYF,TGTGCCATCAGTGAGTCCGGGGGGGCAGCCTCCTACGAGCAGTACTTC
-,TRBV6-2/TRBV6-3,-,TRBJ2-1,CASSYGQINEQFF,TGTGCCAGCAGTTACGGGCAGATCAATGAGCAGTTCTTC
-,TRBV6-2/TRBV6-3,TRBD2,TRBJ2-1,CASTPGLAVVGGNNEQFF,TGTGCCAGCACCCCTGGGCTAGCGGTCGTGGGAGGTAACAATGAGCAGTTCTTC
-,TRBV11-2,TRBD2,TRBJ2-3,CASSFATSGSKGTQYF,TGTGCCAGCAGCTTTGCTACTAGCGGGAGTAAGGGCACGCAGTATTTT
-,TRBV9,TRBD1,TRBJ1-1,CASSPQGANTEAFF,TGTGCCAGCAGCCCACAGGGGGCGAACACTGAAGCTTTCTTT